These 13 T cell receptor beta chains were sequenced from one sample in a study of T-cell reconstitution after alpha-beta-depleted transplantation in children. The TCRbeta library incorporated unique molecular identifiers. TCRdb processed the PCR reads anew with MiXCR; each CDR3 protein has one entry. This sample has 440,000 or so distinct CDR3 sequences, with about a tenth found just once. This specimen was PBMCs from the stem cell graft donor, taken from the stem cell graft. All receptors derive from a human donor who donated a stem cell graft to a child with acute myeloid leukemia.

In its sample, this clonotype was seen many times. This chain links TRBV5-1 with TRBJ2-1; perhaps D is TRBD1 or TRBD2 (6 bases each). Germline assignment: CDR1 SGHRS and CDR2 YFSETQ. Trimming stripped 0 bases from V and 2 bases from J, with 9 bases between. There are 15 residues in the CDR3. The CDR3 sequence is CASSLEGGPYNEQFF. The CDR3 DNA reads TGCGCCAGCAGCTTGGAAGGGGGGCCCTACAATGAGCAGTTCTTC.

This chain connects TRBV5-1 to TRBJ2-3; the D gene could be TRBD1 or TRBD2 (6 bases each). The CDR3 runs to 14 residues. Trimming removed 4 bases from V and 3 bases from J, with 12 bases in between. Per germline, CDR1 SGHRS and CDR2 YFSETQ. CDR3 DNA: TGCGCCAGCAGCGAAGGGGGGCAAACAGATACGCAGTATTTT. This codes for CASSEGGQTDTQYF.

The chain links TRBV10-3 to TRBJ1-2; 10 nucleotides match TRBD1. The length of the CDR3 is 14 residues. Germline CDR1 is ENHRY and CDR2 is SYGVKD. After removal of 10 bases from V and 6 bases from J, the junction contained 11 bases not matched to a gene. This chain's CDR3 is CATSRDRGFDGYTF. The CDR3 DNA reads as TGTGCCACCAGCCGGGACAGGGGCTTTGATGGCTACACCTTC.

The table lists this clonotype with a few counts. The V call is TRBV29-1, the J call TRBJ2-1, with 8 nucleotides matching TRBD2. Germline-derived CDR1 and CDR2 are SQVTM and ANQGSEA. Trimming removed 1 base from V and 0 bases from J; junction bases left unmatched: 2. The CDR3 length is 15 residues. CDR3 in DNA: TGCAGCGTTGAAGGGCGGGGGGTCTCCTACAATGAGCAGTTCTTC. Translating gives CSVEGRGVSYNEQFF.

As regards this clonotype: One base away lies a much larger clone, so this may be a sequencing read error. The CDR3 is CASSLDRGRDSFF. DNA of the CDR3: TGCGCCAGCAGCCTTGACAGGGGTCGGGATTCTTTCTTT. V and J are TRBV5-1 and TRBJ1-1, with 8 bases aligning to TRBD1. The CDR3 consists of 13 residues. Germline V gives CDR1 SGHRS, CDR2 YFSETQ. V shed 4 bases and J 12 bases; nucleotides not matched to a gene: 11.

This clonotype was observed a handful of times. The rearrangement uses TRBV12-3 or TRBV12-4 and TRBJ2-1, with D maybe TRBD1 (5 bases). V lost 7 bases, J lost 6 bases, and 16 bases lay in between. The CDR3 covers 14 residues. Here the CDR3 reads CASTLKDNSNEQFF. CDR3 nucleotides: TGTGCCAGCACCCTAAAGGACAATTCCAATGAGCAGTTCTTC.

The chain combines TRBV18 with TRBJ2-5; 7 nucleotides align to TRBD1. Germline V gene lookup returns CDR1 KGHSH and CDR2 LQKENI. V gave up 4 bases and J gave up 0 bases; unmatched junction bases: 2. The CDR3 loop spans 14 amino acids. CDR3 DNA: TGTGCCAGCTCACGGGACAGCCACCAAGAGACCCAGTACTTC. Translating it yields CASSRDSHQETQYF. The full variable domain, with the rest looked up from reference TRBV18 and TRBJ2-5, is NAGVMQNPRHLVRRRGQEARLRCSPMKGHSHVYWYRQLPEEGLKFMVYLQKENIIDESGMPKERFSAEFPKEGPSILRIQQVVRGDSAAYFCASSRDSHQETQYFGPGTRLLVL.

This clonotype was counted only a few times. The gene calls are TRBV9 and TRBJ2-7; either TRBD1 or TRBD2 may fit D (5 bases each). CDR1 and CDR2 (germline): SGDLS, YYNGEE. The CDR3 is 16 amino acids. The ends were cut back, 0 bases at V and 3 bases at J, with 16 bases in the middle. In DNA, the CDR3 is TGTGCCAGCAGCGTAGGGGCAGGGACGAGTTTCTACGAGCAGTACTTC. Its translation: CASSVGAGTSFYEQYF.

The rearrangement uses TRBV2 and TRBJ2-7, with TRBD2 identical over 8 bases. Trimming at V came to 8 bases and at J to 2 bases, leaving 5 bases not matched to a gene. This CDR3 is built from 13 residues. In germline, CDR1 is SNHLY, CDR2 FYNNEI. This CDR3 is CASSGGETYEQYV. The CDR3 nucleotides are TGTGCCAGCTCGGGGGGGGAAACCTACGAGCAGTACGTC.

This clonotype has only a few counts. This chain connects TRBV20-1 to TRBJ2-1, with 7 bases fitting TRBD2. The germline gives CDR1 DFQATT, CDR2 SNEGSKA (reference sequence). This CDR3 comprises 16 residues. V dropped 0 bases and J dropped 1; count of bases not matched to a gene: 6. The DNA of the CDR3 is TGCAGTGCTAGAGATCGAGCGGGATTATCCTACAATGAGCAGTTCTTC. It yields the protein CSARDRAGLSYNEQFF.

The rearrangement joins TRBV20-1 to TRBJ2-5, with TRBD1 matching 8 bases. From germline, CDR1 is DFQATT and CDR2 SNEGSKA (reference sequence). The V and J ends lost 7 bases and 5 bases, in that order; junction bases with no gene match: 9. This CDR3 spans 13 amino acids. CDR3 sequence (DNA): TGCAGTGTTCTTAGACAGGGGATGGAGACCCAGTACTTC. Translated: CSVLRQGMETQYF.

In this sample, this clonotype turned up many times. The junction shows a germline mismatch at one end, possibly a read error. This sequence joins TRBV4-3 and TRBJ2-3; D perhaps matches TRBD2 (6 bases). Germline V CDR1 and CDR2: LGHNA, YSLEER. The CDR3 has 18 amino acids. The CDR3 reads CASSQRTGTPSDPDTQYF. The DNA for the CDR3 is TGCGCCAGCAGCCAACGCACCGGGACTCCTAGCGACCCAGATACTCAGTATTTT.

This clonotype has a count of ten or more. This chain links TRBV18 with TRBJ2-1; D not resolved. The germline V and J ends were trimmed by 3 bases and 9 bases, with 9 bases remaining between them. The CDR3 consists of 12 residues. Germline CDR1 KGHSH, CDR2 LQKENI. CDR3 DNA: TGTGCCAGCTCACCTAGGTTGGGTGAGCAGTTCTTC. This encodes CASSPRLGEQFF.